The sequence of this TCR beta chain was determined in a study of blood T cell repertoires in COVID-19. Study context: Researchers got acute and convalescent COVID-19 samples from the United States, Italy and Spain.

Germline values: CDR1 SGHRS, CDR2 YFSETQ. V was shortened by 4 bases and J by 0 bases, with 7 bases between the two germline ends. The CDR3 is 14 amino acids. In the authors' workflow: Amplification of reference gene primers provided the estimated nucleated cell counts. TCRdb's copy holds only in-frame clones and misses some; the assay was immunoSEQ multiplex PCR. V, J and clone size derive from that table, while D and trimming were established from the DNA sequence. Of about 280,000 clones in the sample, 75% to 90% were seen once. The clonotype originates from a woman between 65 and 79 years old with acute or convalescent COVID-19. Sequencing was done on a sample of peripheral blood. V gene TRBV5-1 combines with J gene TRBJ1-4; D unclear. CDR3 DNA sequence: TGCGCCAGCAGCGCACTGCCAACTAATGAAAAACTGTTTTTT. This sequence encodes CASSALPTNEKLFF. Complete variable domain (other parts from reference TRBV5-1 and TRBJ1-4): KAGVTQTPRYLIKTRGQQVTLSCSPISGHRSVSWYQQTPGQGLQFLFEYFSETQRNKGNFPGRFSGRQFSNSRSEMNVSTLELGDSALYLCASSALPTNEKLFFGSGTQLSVL.